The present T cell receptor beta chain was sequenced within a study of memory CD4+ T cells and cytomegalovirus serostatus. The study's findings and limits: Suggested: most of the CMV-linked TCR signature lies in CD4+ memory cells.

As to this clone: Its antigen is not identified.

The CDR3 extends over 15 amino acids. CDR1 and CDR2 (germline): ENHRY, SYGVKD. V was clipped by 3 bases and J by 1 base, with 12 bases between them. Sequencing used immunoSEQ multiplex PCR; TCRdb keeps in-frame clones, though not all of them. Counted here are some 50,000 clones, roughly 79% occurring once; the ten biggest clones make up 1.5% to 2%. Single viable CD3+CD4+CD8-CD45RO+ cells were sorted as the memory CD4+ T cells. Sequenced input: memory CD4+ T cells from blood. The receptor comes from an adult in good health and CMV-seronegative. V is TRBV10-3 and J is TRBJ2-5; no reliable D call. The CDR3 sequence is CAISEFQSFQETQYF. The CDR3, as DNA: TGTGCCATCAGTGAATTCCAGTCCTTCCAAGAGACCCAGTACTTC.